The clone carrying this T cell receptor beta chain came up once. Methods used by the authors: Nucleated cell counts were estimated from reference gene primer amplification. Generated by immunoSEQ multiplex PCR, the TCRdb table keeps only in-frame clones and is missing some. The DNA gave D and trimming, while V, J and clone size come from that table. The sample yields 85,000 to 100,000 clones, about nine tenths seen once. These data come from a study of blood T cell repertoires in COVID-19. The overall study: Italy, Spain and the United States were the sources of the convalescent and acute COVID-19 samples. PBMCs, B-cell-depleted T cells, or T cells provided the cDNA or gDNA that made up the material.

This CDR3 is built from 16 residues. Sample: peripheral blood. This chain connects TRBV21-1 to TRBJ1-5; the D call of TRBD1 is as the table states it, not checked on the DNA. TRBV21-1 is assigned pseudogene status. This sequence was found in a man in his fifties with active or convalescent COVID-19. CDR3 in DNA: TGTGCCAGCAGCTACAAGGGGCGGCGCGACAATCAGCCCCAGCATTTT. This sequence encodes CASSYKGRRDNQPQHF.